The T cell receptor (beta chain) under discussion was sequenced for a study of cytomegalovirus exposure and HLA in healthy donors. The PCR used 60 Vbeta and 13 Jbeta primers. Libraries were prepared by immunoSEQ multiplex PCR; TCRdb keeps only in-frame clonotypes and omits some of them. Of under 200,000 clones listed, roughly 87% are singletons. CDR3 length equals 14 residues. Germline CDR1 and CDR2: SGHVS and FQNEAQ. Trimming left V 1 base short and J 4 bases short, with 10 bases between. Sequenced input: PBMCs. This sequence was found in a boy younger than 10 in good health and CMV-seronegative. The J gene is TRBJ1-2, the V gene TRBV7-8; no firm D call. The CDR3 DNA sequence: TGTGCCAGCAGCTTAGAGCGGAATGGCTATGGCTACACCTTC. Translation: CASSLERNGYGYTF.